These 21 T cell receptor beta chains were all obtained from the same sample, sequenced in a study of cytomegalovirus exposure and HLA in healthy donors. PCR involved 60 Vbeta and 13 Jbeta primers. Only in-frame clones appear in the TCRdb table, and some are missing; sequencing was by immunoSEQ multiplex PCR. The sample carries about 150,000 clones, about four fifths recorded once. The specimen sequenced was PBMCs. The receptors originated from a man between 18 and 29 years old in good health and CMV-seronegative.

The gene calls are TRBV10-3 and TRBJ2-1; 13 bases match TRBD2. The junction had 8 bases not matched to a gene; V was cut back by 5 bases and J by 4 bases. There are 17 residues in the CDR3. Germline V gene data show CDR1 as ENHRY and CDR2 as SYGVKD. The CDR3 loop reads CAISPRTSGGGYNEQFF. CDR3 sequence (DNA): TGTGCCATCAGTCCTCGAACTAGCGGGGGGGGGTACAATGAGCAGTTCTTC.

The chain is built from TRBV6-1 and TRBJ2-7; 7 positions match TRBD1. CDR1 and CDR2 from the germline V gene are MNHNS and SASEGT. The CDR3 extends over 12 amino acids. V dropped 5 bases and J dropped 4; count of bases not matched to a gene: 2. The CDR3 nucleotides are TGTGCCAGCAGTCCGACAGGGTACGAGCAGTACGTC. Translating it yields CASSPTGYEQYV.

V gene TRBV4-1 combines with J gene TRBJ2-1, with a possible D match to TRBD2 (5 bases). The V gene lost 0 bases and the J gene lost 3 bases, with 9 bases spanning the gap. The CDR3 is 15 residues long. The V gene's germline CDR1 is MGHRA and CDR2 YSYEKL. The CDR3 nucleotides are TGCGCCAGCAGCCAAGAGGACCGGGACTACAATGAGCAGTTCTTC. Its protein product is CASSQEDRDYNEQFF.

This chain joins TRBV2 and TRBJ2-6, with 10 nucleotides matching TRBD1. The CDR3 consists of 16 residues. The V gene's germline CDR1 is SNHLY and CDR2 FYNNEI. The V gene end was trimmed by 8 bases and the J gene end by 1 base; junction bases not matched to a gene: 5. The CDR3 DNA reads TGTGCCAGCGGAGGGACAGGGGAATCTGGGGCCAACGTCCTGACTTTC. This encodes CASGGTGESGANVLTF. Drawing the rest from reference TRBV2 and TRBJ2-6, the complete variable domain is EPEVTQTPSHQVTQMGQEVILRCVPISNHLYFYWYRQILGQKVEFLVSFYNNEISEKSEIFDDQFSVERPDGSNFTLKIRSTKLEDSAMYFCASGGTGESGANVLTFGAGSRLTVL.

This chain joins TRBV19 and TRBJ2-3; maybe TRBD1 (6 bases). This CDR3 contains 15 residues. Germline V lookup: CDR1 LNHDA, CDR2 SQIVND (reference sequence). V lost 6 bases, J lost 0 bases, and 13 bases lay in between. DNA for the CDR3: TGTGCCAGTAGCTCGACAGGATCTAGCACAGATACGCAGTATTTT. Residues: CASSSTGSSTDTQYF. The whole variable domain, remainder taken from reference TRBV19 and TRBJ2-3, is DGGITQSPKYLFRKEGQNVTLSCEQNLNHDAMYWYRQDPGQGLRLIYYSQIVNDFQKGDIAEGYSVSREKKESFPLTVTSAQKNPTAFYLCASSSTGSSTDTQYFGPGTRLTVL.

This sequence joins TRBV5-6 and TRBJ2-3, with D unresolved. Trimming pared 4 bases from V and 2 bases from J, leaving 11 bases between. Germline CDR1 and CDR2: SGHDT and YYEEEE. CDR3 size: 14 residues. The CDR3 bases are TGTGCCAGCAGCCTAGTTTCTGTCACAGATACGCAGTATTTT. It is translated as CASSLVSVTDTQYF.

In its sample, this clone was seen once. The V and J genes are TRBV2 and TRBJ1-3; 8 bases fit TRBD1. This CDR3 is 15 amino acids long. The V segment lost 7 bases and the J segment 0 bases; nucleotides outside the gene matches: 5. Per germline, CDR1 SNHLY and CDR2 FYNNEI. In DNA, the CDR3 is TGTGCCAGCACCCTAACAGGGGGCTCTGGAAACACCATATATTTT. Translated, it gives CASTLTGGSGNTIYF.

CDR3 sequence: CASSQRTSGGRVTDTQYF. Here the CDR3 DNA reads TGTGCCAGCAGCCAGAGGACTAGCGGGGGGCGCGTCACAGATACGCAGTATTTT. V gene TRBV4-2 combines with J gene TRBJ2-3; TRBD2 matches at 14 bases. Germline V gene data show CDR1 as LGHNA and CDR2 as YNFKEQ. The CDR3 is 18 residues long. The V and J ends lost 3 bases and 2 bases, in that order; junction bases with no gene match: 7.

The chain recombines TRBV4-1 with TRBJ2-4; tentatively, D is TRBD1 (6 bases). The germline V gene encodes CDR1 MGHRA and CDR2 YSYEKL. The V gene lost 3 bases and the J gene lost 1 base, with 10 bases spanning the gap. The CDR3 is 15 residues long. The CDR3 loop reads CASSHPQGAKNIQYF. CDR3 DNA: TGCGCCAGCAGCCACCCACAGGGTGCCAAAAACATTCAGTACTTC.

The chain couples TRBV30 to TRBJ1-1, with TRBD1 matching 7 bases. The CDR3 sequence is 15 residues long. The V segment lost 3 bases and the J segment 4 bases; nucleotides outside the gene matches: 11. Per the germline V gene, CDR1 is GTSNPN and CDR2 is SVGIG (reference sequence). CDR3 DNA: TGTGCCTGGAGCAGGGGGTACGCTGGGGGCACTGAAGCTTTCTTT. It translates to CAWSRGYAGGTEAFF.

This clone occurred a few times. This chain joins TRBV29-1 and TRBJ1-2, with D uncertain. Germline assignment: CDR1 SQVTM and CDR2 ANQGSEA. The ends were cut back, 4 bases at V and 13 bases at J, with 25 bases in the middle. CDR3 size: 14 residues. CDR3 DNA sequence: TGCAGCGTTGCCACACAGCCGACGTCGCTCTGGCCCACCTTC. It translates to CSVATQPTSLWPTF.

This clone was recorded a few times. V and J are TRBV19 and TRBJ1-2, with D possibly TRBD1 on 5 matching bases. Germline V gene sequence: CDR1 LNHDA, CDR2 SQIVND (reference sequence). The CDR3 extends over 15 amino acids. The CDR3 spells CVSKGQATSNYGYTF. CDR3 sequence (DNA): TGTGTCAGCAAGGGGCAAGCTACCTCTAACTATGGCTACACCTTC.

The chain combines TRBV30 with TRBJ2-7, with D perhaps TRBD1 (7 bases). V lost 0 bases and J lost 7, with 19 bases in between. The CDR3 extends over 15 amino acids. CDR1 GTSNPN and CDR2 SVGIG come from the germline V gene (reference sequence). In DNA, the CDR3 is TGTGCCTGGAGTGTATACAGGGGACTGGTGGGGGAGCAGTACTTC. Its protein is CAWSVYRGLVGEQYF.

This rearrangement joins TRBV18 to TRBJ2-1, with 10 nucleotides matching TRBD1. The length of the CDR3 is 17 residues. With 0 bases clipped from V and 5 bases from J, the junction kept 7 bases outside the gene matches. Germline CDR1 is KGHSH and CDR2 is LQKENI. This chain's CDR3 is CASSPPLGQGDNNEQFF. DNA for the CDR3: TGTGCCAGCTCACCACCGTTAGGACAGGGGGATAACAATGAGCAGTTCTTC.

The chain carries TRBV5-1 and TRBJ2-3; 8 nucleotides align to TRBD2. The V segment lost 4 bases and the J segment 2 bases; nucleotides outside the gene matches: 15. The V gene's germline CDR1 is SGHRS and CDR2 YFSETQ. The CDR3 extends over 18 amino acids. The CDR3 region has the DNA TGCGCCAGCAGCCGTCGTGAGGGGCGGGGGGACCTCACAGATACGCAGTATTTT. Translated: CASSRREGRGDLTDTQYF.

J is TRBJ2-1 and V is TRBV29-1, with TRBD1 identical over 7 bases. Trimming removed 4 bases from V and 3 bases from J; junction bases left unmatched: 3. CDR3 size: 13 residues. The V gene's germline CDR1 is SQVTM and CDR2 ANQGSEA. The CDR3 spells CSVVTGVYNEQFF. Written as DNA, the CDR3 is TGCAGCGTTGTCACAGGGGTCTACAATGAGCAGTTCTTC.

This chain links TRBV7-2 with TRBJ2-1; 14 bases are a match to TRBD2. V shed 2 bases, J shed 5 bases, and the junction held 8 bases outside the gene matches. The germline V gene encodes CDR1 SGHTA and CDR2 FQGNSA. The CDR3 length is 18 residues. The DNA of the CDR3 is TGTGCCAGCAGCTTAAGCGGGACTAGCGGGGGCCTAAACAATGAGCAGTTCTTC. Encoded protein: CASSLSGTSGGLNNEQFF.

In this sample, this clone turned up a few times. The genes are TRBV5-4 and TRBJ2-5; possible D gene TRBD2, 6 bases. The V gene lost 5 bases and the J gene lost 3 bases, with 14 bases spanning the gap. Germline V CDR1 and CDR2: SGHNT, YYREEE (reference sequence). The CDR3 length is 14 residues. CDR3 in DNA: TGTGCCAGCAGGGTCGGCCGGGGGAAAGAGACCCAGTACTTC. Protein sequence: CASRVGRGKETQYF.

V usage is TRBV7-3 and J usage is TRBJ2-5; 7 bases are a match to TRBD2. The J segment lost 2 bases and the V segment lost 8 bases, leaving 5 bases of the junction unmatched. Germline CDR1 and CDR2: SGHTA and FQGTGA. The CDR3 length is 13 residues. In DNA, the CDR3 is TGTGCCAGCGGACCCGGGAGGCAAGAGACCCAGTACTTC. Translating it yields CASGPGRQETQYF.

The gene calls are TRBV4-2 and TRBJ2-3; 9 nucleotides align to TRBD2. The junction had 13 bases not matched to a gene; V was cut back by 1 base and J by 2 bases. Germline lookup yields CDR1 LGHNA and CDR2 YNFKEQ. The CDR3 is 19 amino acids. The CDR3 bases are TGTGCCAGCAGCCAAGCCCTTAGAGGAGCGGGGGGACTCACAGATACGCAGTATTTT. Translating it yields CASSQALRGAGGLTDTQYF.

The V gene is TRBV7-9, the J gene TRBJ1-2, with D perhaps matching TRBD1 (5 bases). Germline-derived CDR1 and CDR2 are SEHNR and FQNEAQ (reference sequence). V was shortened by 5 bases and J by 7 bases, with 23 bases between the two germline ends. The CDR3 covers 16 residues. Written as DNA, the CDR3 is TGTGCCAGCAGCCCCCGCTTGGCCAGGGCGGTAACTGGCTACACCTTC. Encoded protein: CASSPRLARAVTGYTF.